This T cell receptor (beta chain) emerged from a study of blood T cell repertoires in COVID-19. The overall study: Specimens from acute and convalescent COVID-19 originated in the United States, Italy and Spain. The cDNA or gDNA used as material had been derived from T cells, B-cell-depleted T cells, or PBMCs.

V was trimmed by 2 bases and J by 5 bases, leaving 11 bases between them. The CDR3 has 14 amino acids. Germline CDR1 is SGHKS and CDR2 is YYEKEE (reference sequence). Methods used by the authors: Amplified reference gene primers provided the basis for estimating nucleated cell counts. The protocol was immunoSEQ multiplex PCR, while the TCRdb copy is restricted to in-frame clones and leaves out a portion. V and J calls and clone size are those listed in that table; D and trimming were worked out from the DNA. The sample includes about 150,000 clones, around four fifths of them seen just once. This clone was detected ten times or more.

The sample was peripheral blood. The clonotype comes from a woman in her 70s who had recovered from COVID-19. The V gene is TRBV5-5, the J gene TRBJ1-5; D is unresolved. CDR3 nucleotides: TGTGCCAGCAGCTTCAGAGGGAGGGATCAGCCCCAGCATTTT. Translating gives CASSFRGRDQPQHF.